This T cell receptor beta chain was identified in a study of blood T cell repertoires in COVID-19. Turning to the study itself: Both acute and convalescent COVID-19 samples were obtained from the United States, Italy and Spain. PBMCs, B-cell-depleted T cells, or T cells were the source of the cDNA or gDNA that made up the material.

Per the authors' pipeline: Estimation of nucleated cell counts was performed using reference gene primer amplification. The assay was immunoSEQ multiplex PCR, and TCRdb's table has in-frame clones only and misses some. V, J and clone size derive from that table, while D and trimming were established from the DNA sequence. The data show around 250,000 clones, approximately 88% seen once. Within the 2 weeks before study entry, each person in the exposed group met a COVID-19 case. With V trimmed by 6 bases and J by 5 bases, 8 bases remained unmatched. Germline V gene lookup returns CDR1 MDHEN and CDR2 SYDVKM. The CDR3 consists of 15 residues.

Sequences were obtained from PBMCs or T cells enriched from blood (not recorded which). The chain has TRBV28 and TRBJ1-2, with 11 bases lining up with TRBD1. The origin of this receptor is a woman in her thirties or forties who had been exposed to COVID-19. The CDR3 protein is CASSLGQGVQYGYTF. The DNA for the CDR3 is TGTGCCAGCAGCTTGGGACAGGGGGTACAGTATGGCTACACCTTC.